This T cell receptor beta chain was sequenced in a study of T cell changes during pregnancy in multiple sclerosis. This CDR3 region has 14 residues. V shed 3 bases and J shed 4 bases, with 12 bases lying between them. In germline, CDR1 is LNHDA, CDR2 SQIVND (reference sequence). Profiled with immunoSEQ multiplex PCR; TCRdb holds only in-frame clones, not every one. The data show more than 80,000 clones, roughly 90% seen once. This receptor was identified in a female donor with multiple sclerosis, enrolled in a pregnancy study. The sample in question was peripheral blood, obtained in the first trimester of pregnancy. This rearrangement joins TRBV19 to TRBJ1-1; possibly TRBD1 for D (5 bases). This chain's CDR3 is CASSIQGSSTEAFF. As DNA, the CDR3 is TGTGCCAGTAGTATTCAGGGTAGTAGCACTGAAGCTTTCTTT. The whole variable domain, remainder taken from reference TRBV19 and TRBJ1-1, is DGGITQSPKYLFRKEGQNVTLSCEQNLNHDAMYWYRQDPGQGLRLIYYSQIVNDFQKGDIAEGYSVSREKKESFPLTVTSAQKNPTAFYLCASSIQGSSTEAFFGQGTRLTVV.